This section outlines one TCR beta chain sequence together with its context. The antigen remains unidentified. Sequencing was performed with immunoSEQ multiplex PCR; in TCRdb, only in-frame clones are kept and a portion is missing. This table has about 98,000 clones, about 83% appearing once. Per the germline V gene, CDR1 is SGHVS and CDR2 is FQNEAQ. The CDR3 extends over 19 amino acids. With 4 bases clipped from V and 6 bases from J, the junction kept 14 bases outside the gene matches. The data originate from a study of graft-versus-host responses after intestinal transplantation. Turning to the study itself: For approximately 3 years after anti-thymocyte globulin induction, all recipients took tacrolimus and steroids.

Study-level results: The highest levels of circulating GvH clones went along with early declines in HvG clones after transplant. Recipient marrow showed GvH clones, some seen first in ileum or blood.

This TCR was sampled from a human patient who received an intestinal transplant, so some T cells may come from the graft donor. The material was PBMCs, obtained 255 days after intestinal transplant. This sequence joins TRBV7-8 and TRBJ2-1, with 14 bases that match TRBD2. The DNA of the CDR3 is TGTGCCAGCAGCTCGGAGACTAGCGGGAGGGCGCTTATCGGCAATGAGCAGTTCTTC. Translating gives CASSSETSGRALIGNEQFF.